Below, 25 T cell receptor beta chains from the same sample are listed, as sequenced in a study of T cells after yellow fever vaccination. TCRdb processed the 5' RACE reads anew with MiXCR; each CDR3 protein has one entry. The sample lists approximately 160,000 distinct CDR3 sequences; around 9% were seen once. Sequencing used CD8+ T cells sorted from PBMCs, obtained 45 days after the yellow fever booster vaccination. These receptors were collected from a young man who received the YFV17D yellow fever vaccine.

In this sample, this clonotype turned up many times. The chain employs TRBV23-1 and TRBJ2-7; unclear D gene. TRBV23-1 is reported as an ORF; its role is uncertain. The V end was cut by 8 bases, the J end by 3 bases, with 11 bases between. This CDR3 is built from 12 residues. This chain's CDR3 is CASGTKGYEQYF. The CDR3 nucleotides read TGCGCCAGCGGAACTAAGGGCTACGAGCAGTACTTC.

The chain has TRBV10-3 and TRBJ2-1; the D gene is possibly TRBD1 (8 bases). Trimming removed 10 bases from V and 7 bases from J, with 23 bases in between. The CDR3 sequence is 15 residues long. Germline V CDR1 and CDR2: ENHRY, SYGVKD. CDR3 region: CASRAGDRTGNEQFF. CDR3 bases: TGTGCCAGCCGGGCGGGGGACAGGACGGGGAATGAGCAGTTCTTC.

The chain's CDR3 is CASSLSLAGESSSTDTQYF. In DNA, the CDR3 is TGTGCCAGCAGTCTATCACTAGCGGGCGAATCCTCTAGCACAGATACGCAGTATTTT. The chain has TRBV12-3 or TRBV12-4 and TRBJ2-3; 9 bases are a match to TRBD2. The V gene end was trimmed by 5 bases and the J gene end by 0 bases; junction bases not matched to a gene: 15. The CDR3 spans 19 residues.

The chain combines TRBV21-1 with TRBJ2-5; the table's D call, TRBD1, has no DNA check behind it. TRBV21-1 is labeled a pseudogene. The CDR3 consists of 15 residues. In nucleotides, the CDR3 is TGTGCCAGCAGCGCGACCCGGGGAGTGGAGGAGACCCAGTACTTC. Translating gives CASSATRGVEETQYF.

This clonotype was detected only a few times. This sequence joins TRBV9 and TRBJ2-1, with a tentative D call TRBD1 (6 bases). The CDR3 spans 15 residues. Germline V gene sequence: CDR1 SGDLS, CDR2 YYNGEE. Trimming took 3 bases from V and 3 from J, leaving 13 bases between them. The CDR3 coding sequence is TGTGCCAGCAGCGGAAGCCGGGACAACTACAATGAGCAGTTCTTC. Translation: CASSGSRDNYNEQFF.

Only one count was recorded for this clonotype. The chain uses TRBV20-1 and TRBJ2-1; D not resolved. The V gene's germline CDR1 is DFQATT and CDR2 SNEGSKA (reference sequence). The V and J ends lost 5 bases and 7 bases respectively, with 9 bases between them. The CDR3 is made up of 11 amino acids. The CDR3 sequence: CSAAPRNEQFF. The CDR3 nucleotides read TGCAGTGCTGCCCCGAGGAATGAGCAGTTCTTC.

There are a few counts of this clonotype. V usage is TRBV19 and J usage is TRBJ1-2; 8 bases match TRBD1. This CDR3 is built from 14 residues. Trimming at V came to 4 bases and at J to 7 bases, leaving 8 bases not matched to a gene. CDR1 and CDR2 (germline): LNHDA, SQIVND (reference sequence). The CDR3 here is CASSKRQGNLGYTF. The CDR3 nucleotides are TGTGCCAGTAGTAAAAGACAGGGGAACCTTGGCTACACCTTC. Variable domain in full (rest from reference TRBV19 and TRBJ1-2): DGGITQSPKYLFRKEGQNVTLSCEQNLNHDAMYWYRQDPGQGLRLIYYSQIVNDFQKGDIAEGYSVSREKKESFPLTVTSAQKNPTAFYLCASSKRQGNLGYTFGSGTRLTVV.

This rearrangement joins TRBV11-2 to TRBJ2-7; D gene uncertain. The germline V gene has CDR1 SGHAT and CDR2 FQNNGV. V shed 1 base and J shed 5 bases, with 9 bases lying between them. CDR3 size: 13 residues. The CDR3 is CASSLGGPNEQYV. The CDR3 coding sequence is TGTGCCAGCAGCTTAGGTGGTCCTAACGAGCAGTACGTC.

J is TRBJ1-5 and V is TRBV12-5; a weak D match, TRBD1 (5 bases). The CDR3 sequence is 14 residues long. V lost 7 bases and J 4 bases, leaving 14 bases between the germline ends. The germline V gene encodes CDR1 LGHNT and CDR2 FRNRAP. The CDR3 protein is CASAAGGWNQPQHF. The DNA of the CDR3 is TGTGCTAGTGCGGCGGGGGGTTGGAATCAGCCCCAGCATTTT. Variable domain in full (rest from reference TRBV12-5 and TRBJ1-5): DARVTQTPRHKVTEMGQEVTMRCQPILGHNTVFWYRQTMMQGLELLAYFRNRAPLDDSGMPKDRFSAEMPDATLATLKIQPSEPRDSAVYFCASAAGGWNQPQHFGDGTRLSIL.

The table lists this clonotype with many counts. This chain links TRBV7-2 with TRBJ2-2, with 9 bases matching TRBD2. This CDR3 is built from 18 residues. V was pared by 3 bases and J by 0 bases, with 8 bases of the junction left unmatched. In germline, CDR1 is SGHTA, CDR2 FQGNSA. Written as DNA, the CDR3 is TGTGCCAGCAGCTTTGGTCCTAGCGGGGACCCGAACACCGGGGAGCTGTTTTTT. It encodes CASSFGPSGDPNTGELFF.

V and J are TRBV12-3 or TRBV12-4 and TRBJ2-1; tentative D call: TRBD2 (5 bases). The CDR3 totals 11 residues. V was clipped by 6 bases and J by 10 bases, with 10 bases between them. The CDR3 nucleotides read TGTGCCAGCAGAAGCGGTCGGGAGCAGTTCTTC. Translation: CASRSGREQFF.

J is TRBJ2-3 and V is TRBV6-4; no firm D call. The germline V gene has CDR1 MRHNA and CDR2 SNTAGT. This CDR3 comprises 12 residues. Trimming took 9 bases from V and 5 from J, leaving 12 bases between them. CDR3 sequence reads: CARLTFEDTQYF. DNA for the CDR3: TGTGCCAGGTTGACGTTTGAAGATACGCAGTATTTT.

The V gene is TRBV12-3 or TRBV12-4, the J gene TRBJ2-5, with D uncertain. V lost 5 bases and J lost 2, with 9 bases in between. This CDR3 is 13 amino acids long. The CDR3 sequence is CASSQGSQETQYF. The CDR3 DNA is TGTGCCAGCAGTCAAGGGTCGCAAGAGACCCAGTACTTC.

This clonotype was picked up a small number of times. CDR3 coding DNA: TGTGCCAGCAGCCAAGAGACCGAGCAGTACTTC. Translation gives CASSQETEQYF. The chain combines TRBV3-1 with TRBJ2-7, with unresolved D. This CDR3 contains 11 residues. Germline-derived CDR1 and CDR2 are LGHDT and YNNKEL (reference sequence). Trimming pared 0 bases from V and 6 bases from J, leaving 3 bases between.

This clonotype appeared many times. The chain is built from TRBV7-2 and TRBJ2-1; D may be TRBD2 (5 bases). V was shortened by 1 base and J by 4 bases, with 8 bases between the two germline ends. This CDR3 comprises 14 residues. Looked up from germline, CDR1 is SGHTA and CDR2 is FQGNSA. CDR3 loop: CASSLVEGYNEQFF. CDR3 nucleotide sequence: TGTGCCAGCAGCTTAGTAGAGGGATACAATGAGCAGTTCTTC. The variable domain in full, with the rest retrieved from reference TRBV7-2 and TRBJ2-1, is GAGVSQSPSNKVTEKGKDVELRCDPISGHTALYWYRQSLGQGLEFLIYFQGNSAPDKSGLPSDRFSAERTGGSVSTLTIQRTQQEDSAVYLCASSLVEGYNEQFFGPGTRLTVL.

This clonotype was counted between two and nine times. CDR3 protein: CASSDPEQVSYGYTF. CDR3 DNA sequence: TGTGCCAGTAGTGATCCAGAACAGGTTTCCTATGGCTACACCTTC. The chain is built from TRBV19 and TRBJ1-2; possibly TRBD1 for D (5 bases). V shed 5 bases and J shed 4 bases, with 17 bases lying between them. From germline, CDR1 is LNHDA and CDR2 SQIVND (reference sequence). The CDR3 is made up of 15 amino acids.

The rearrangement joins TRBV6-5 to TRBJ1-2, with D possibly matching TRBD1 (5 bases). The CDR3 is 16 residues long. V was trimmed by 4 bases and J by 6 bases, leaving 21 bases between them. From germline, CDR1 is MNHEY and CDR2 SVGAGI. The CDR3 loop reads CASSWGTEPPDDGYTF. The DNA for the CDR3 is TGTGCCAGCAGTTGGGGGACCGAGCCTCCCGACGATGGCTACACCTTC.

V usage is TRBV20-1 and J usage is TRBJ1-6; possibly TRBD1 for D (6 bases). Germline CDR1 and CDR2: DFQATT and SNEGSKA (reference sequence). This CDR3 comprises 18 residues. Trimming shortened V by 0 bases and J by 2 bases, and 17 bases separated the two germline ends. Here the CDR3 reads CSARDRKGVLPYNSPLHF. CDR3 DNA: TGCAGTGCTAGAGATCGAAAGGGGGTCCTTCCCTATAATTCACCCCTCCACTTT.

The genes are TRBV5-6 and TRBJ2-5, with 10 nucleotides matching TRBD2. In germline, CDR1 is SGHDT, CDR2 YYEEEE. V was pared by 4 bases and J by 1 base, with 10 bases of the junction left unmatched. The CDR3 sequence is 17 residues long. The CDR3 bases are TGTGCCAGCAGCGGGCTCTCTAGCGGGGGCCTCCAAGAGACCCAGTACTTC. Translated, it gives CASSGLSSGGLQETQYF.

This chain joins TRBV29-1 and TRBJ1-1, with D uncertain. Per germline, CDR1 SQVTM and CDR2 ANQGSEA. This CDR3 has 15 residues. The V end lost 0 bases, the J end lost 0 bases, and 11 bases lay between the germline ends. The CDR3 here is CSVEDRRSMNTEAFF. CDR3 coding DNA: TGCAGCGTTGAAGATCGGCGCAGCATGAACACTGAAGCTTTCTTT.

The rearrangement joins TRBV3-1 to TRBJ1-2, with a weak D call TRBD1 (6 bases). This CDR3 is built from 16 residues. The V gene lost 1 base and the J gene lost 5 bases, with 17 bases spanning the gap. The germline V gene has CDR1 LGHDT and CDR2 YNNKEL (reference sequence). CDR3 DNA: TGTGCCAGCAGCCAAGCCAGCCGGACAGCTCTATATGGCTACACCTTC. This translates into CASSQASRTALYGYTF. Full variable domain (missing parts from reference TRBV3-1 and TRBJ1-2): DTAVSQTPKYLVTQMGNDKSIKCEQNLGHDTMYWYKQDSKKFLKIMFSYNNKELIINETVPNRFSPKSPDKAHLNLHINSLELGDSAVYFCASSQASRTALYGYTFGSGTRLTVV.

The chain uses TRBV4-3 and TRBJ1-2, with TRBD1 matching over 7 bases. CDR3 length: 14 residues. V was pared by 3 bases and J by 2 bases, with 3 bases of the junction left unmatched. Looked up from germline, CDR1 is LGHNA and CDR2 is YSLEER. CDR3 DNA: TGCGCCAGCAGCCATGCCAGGGGGAACTATGGCTACACCTTC. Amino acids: CASSHARGNYGYTF.

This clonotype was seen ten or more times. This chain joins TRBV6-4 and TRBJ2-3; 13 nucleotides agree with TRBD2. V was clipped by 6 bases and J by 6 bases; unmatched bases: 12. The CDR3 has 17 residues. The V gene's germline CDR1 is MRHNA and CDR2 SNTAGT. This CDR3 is CASSPATSGGGADTQYF. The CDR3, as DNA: TGTGCCAGCAGCCCAGCCACTAGCGGGGGGGGAGCCGATACGCAGTATTTT.

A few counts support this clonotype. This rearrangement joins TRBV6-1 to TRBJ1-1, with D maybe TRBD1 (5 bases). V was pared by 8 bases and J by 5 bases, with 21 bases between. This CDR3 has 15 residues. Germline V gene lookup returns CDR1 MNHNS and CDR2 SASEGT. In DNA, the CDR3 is TGTGCCAGCTCCGAAGGCCCAGGGAGGAGTACTGAAGCTTTCTTT. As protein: CASSEGPGRSTEAFF.

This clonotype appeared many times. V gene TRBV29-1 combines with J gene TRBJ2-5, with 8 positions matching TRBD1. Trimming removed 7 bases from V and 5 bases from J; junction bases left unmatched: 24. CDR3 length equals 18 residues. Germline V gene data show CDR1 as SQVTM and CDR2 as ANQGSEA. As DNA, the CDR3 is TGCAGCGCTGGGGGTGTTCGGACAGGGAAGGTTCAGCAGGAGACCCAGTACTTC. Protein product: CSAGGVRTGKVQQETQYF.